The clone carrying this T cell receptor beta chain has more than one count but fewer than ten. The target antigen is unknown. The data were obtained in a study of T-cell memory formation after mild COVID-19. Study-wide results and caveats: Some clones that responded were present in memory (sampled pre-infection), which suggests cross-reactive memory joined.

Sample barcodes and UMIs were carried by the TCR alpha and TCR beta cDNA libraries that 5'RACE generated with constant-segment primers. TCRdb used MiXCR to reprocess the 5' RACE reads, holding one entry per CDR3 protein. This table has 350,000 to 450,000 distinct CDR3 sequences, approximately 20% appearing once. The sequenced material came from PBMCs or a T cell subset sorted from them (not recorded which). This sequence originates from an adult woman who had mild COVID-19 (a few samples of this study predate the infection). Cell type and time point are not known.

The CDR3 DNA reads as TGTGCCAGCAGCCCGGTAGCGGGGTGGGGTGAGCAGTTCTTC. Its translation: CASSPVAGWGEQFF. The chain joins TRBV12-3 or TRBV12-4 to TRBJ2-1; 8 bases are shared with TRBD2. The CDR3 extends over 14 amino acids. Trimming at V came to 6 bases and at J to 9 bases, leaving 10 bases not matched to a gene.